These 25 T cell receptor beta chains were sequenced from one sample in a study of blood T cell repertoires in COVID-19. Sequencing was performed with immunoSEQ multiplex PCR; in TCRdb, only in-frame clones are kept and a portion is missing. The sample contains 250,000 to 300,000 clones, approximately 90% of which appear only once. Sequenced input: PBMCs or T cells enriched from blood (not recorded which). The receptors were gathered from a woman in her thirties or forties with acute COVID-19.

Concerning this clone itself: At one end, the junction sequence differs from germline, possibly due to a read error. The rearrangement links TRBV3-1 (or the pseudogene TRBV3-2) to TRBJ2-5; maybe TRBD1 (6 bases). This CDR3 region has 10 residues. CDR1 LGHDT and CDR2 YNNKEL come from the germline V gene (reference sequence). CDR3 sequence reads: CPRGQETQYF. The CDR3 bases are TGCCCCAGGGGACAAGAGACCCAGTACTTC.

With respect to this clone: Other DNA sequences in this sample translate to the same CDR3. V is TRBV12-3 or TRBV12-4 and J is TRBJ1-2, with D perhaps TRBD1 (5 bases). With 5 bases removed from V and 5 bases from J, the gap between germline ends came to 9 bases. This CDR3 comprises 12 residues. This chain's CDR3 is CASSDRGYGYTF. Written as DNA, the CDR3 is TGTGCCAGCAGTGACAGAGGATATGGCTACACCTTC.

This clone has just a few counts. The V call is TRBV28, the J call TRBJ1-3; no clear D gene. CDR1 and CDR2 (germline): MDHEN, SYDVKM. The CDR3 is 14 residues long. V was trimmed by 5 bases and J by 0 bases, leaving 8 bases between them. The CDR3 DNA sequence: TGTGCCAGCAGTCGCCACAGCTCTGGAAACACCATATATTTT. Protein sequence: CASSRHSSGNTIYF.

The chain uses TRBV28 and TRBJ1-2, with a weak D call TRBD1 (6 bases). Between the trimmed V and J ends, which lost 5 bases and 8 bases, there was a span of 24 bases. The V gene's germline CDR1 is MDHEN and CDR2 SYDVKM. This CDR3 is 16 amino acids long. Here the CDR3 reads CASSQILGGPAKGYTF. The CDR3 nucleotides are TGTGCCAGCAGTCAGATTCTGGGGGGGCCCGCTAAGGGCTACACCTTC.

The chain uses TRBV5-1 and TRBJ2-7, with TRBD1 identical over 9 bases. Germline V gives CDR1 SGHRS, CDR2 YFSETQ. The length of the CDR3 is 15 residues. Trimming at V came to 2 bases and at J to 3 bases, leaving 6 bases not matched to a gene. The CDR3 is CASSFSTGGIYEQYF. CDR3 bases: TGCGCCAGCAGCTTCTCGACAGGGGGAATCTACGAGCAGTACTTC.

This chain links TRBV28 with TRBJ1-1, with D perhaps matching TRBD1 (6 bases). The CDR3 has 15 residues. V lost 5 bases to trimming and J lost 6 bases, with 19 bases between them. CDR1 and CDR2 from the germline V gene are MDHEN and SYDVKM. The CDR3, as DNA: TGTGCCAGCAGTCCCCCCCACAGGGTATTTTCTGAAGCTTTCTTT. Translation gives CASSPPHRVFSEAFF.

CDR3 sequence (DNA): TGTGCCAGCAGCTTAGTGTCGAAGCCTGGCACTGAAGCTTTCTTT. This codes for CASSLVSKPGTEAFF. The chain is built from TRBV7-8 and TRBJ1-1; D call uncertain. V lost 1 base and J 4 bases, leaving 13 bases between the germline ends. Per germline, CDR1 SGHVS and CDR2 FQNEAQ. The CDR3 totals 15 residues.

A single count supports this clone. The chain carries TRBV3-1 (or the pseudogene TRBV3-2) and TRBJ2-1; 16 nucleotides align to TRBD2. CDR3 length: 17 amino acids. Trimming at V came to 4 bases and at J to 6 bases, leaving 6 bases not matched to a gene. The V gene's germline CDR1 is LGHDT and CDR2 YNNKEL (reference sequence). The CDR3: CASSPPGLAGGSNEQFF. DNA of the CDR3: TGTGCCAGCAGCCCTCCGGGACTAGCGGGAGGGTCCAATGAGCAGTTCTTC.

The chain recombines TRBV10-3 with TRBJ1-1, with a possible D match to TRBD1 (5 bases). Looked up from germline, CDR1 is ENHRY and CDR2 is SYGVKD. The CDR3 runs to 15 residues. V was clipped by 0 bases and J by 1 base, with 9 bases between them. The CDR3 region is CAISESEGRNTEAFF. In DNA, the CDR3 is TGTGCCATCAGTGAGTCGGAGGGGCGGAACACTGAAGCTTTCTTT.

The chain has TRBV4-3 and TRBJ1-1, with a weak D call TRBD1 (6 bases). The length of the CDR3 is 17 residues. Germline V gene sequence: CDR1 LGHNA, CDR2 YSLEER. V was clipped by 0 bases and J by 0 bases, with 14 bases between them. CDR3 nucleotides: TGCGCCAGCAGCCAAGATCCGGACAGACGTATGAACACTGAAGCTTTCTTT. Encoded protein: CASSQDPDRRMNTEAFF.

The rearrangement links TRBV28 to TRBJ1-1; the D is unclear. The CDR3 extends over 15 amino acids. Trimming left V 1 base short and J 1 base short, with 10 bases between. CDR1 and CDR2 from the germline V gene are MDHEN and SYDVKM. CDR3 sequence (DNA): TGTGCCAGCAGTTTATCGAACGGGTGGAACACTGAAGCTTTCTTT. As protein: CASSLSNGWNTEAFF.

This rearrangement joins TRBV28 to TRBJ1-1; the match to TRBD1 covers 8 bases. V dropped 8 bases and J dropped 3; count of bases not matched to a gene: 8. Germline CDR1 and CDR2: MDHEN and SYDVKM. This CDR3 comprises 14 residues. DNA for the CDR3: TGTGCCAGCGCCCTACCAGGGGGCTACACTGAAGCTTTCTTT. Its protein product is CASALPGGYTEAFF.

This chain connects TRBV12-3 or TRBV12-4 to TRBJ1-2; 8 bases fit TRBD1. The V segment lost 4 bases and the J segment 5 bases; nucleotides outside the gene matches: 3. The CDR3 is made up of 13 amino acids. CDR3 DNA: TGTGCCAGCAGTTGGGACAGGAGGTATGGCTACACCTTC. Protein: CASSWDRRYGYTF.

DNA for the CDR3: TGTGCCTGGAATGTAGCCAATCAGCCCCAGCATTTT. Its translation is CAWNVANQPQHF. This rearrangement joins TRBV30 to TRBJ1-5, with D unresolved. The V and J ends lost 4 bases and 3 bases respectively, with 7 bases between them. Germline V gives CDR1 GTSNPN, CDR2 SVGIG (reference sequence). The CDR3 has 12 amino acids.

The V gene is TRBV7-3, the J gene TRBJ1-1, with TRBD1 matching 7 bases. J was trimmed by 0 bases and V by 0 bases; bases with no gene match: 7. Germline loops: CDR1 SGHTA, CDR2 FQGTGA. The CDR3 is 17 residues long. The CDR3 is CASSLTWDSRMNTEAFF. CDR3 nucleotides: TGTGCCAGCAGCTTAACCTGGGACAGCCGAATGAACACTGAAGCTTTCTTT.

This clone was found once. The V call is TRBV7-2, the J call TRBJ1-6; D remains unclear. Per germline, CDR1 SGHTA and CDR2 FQGNSA. Trimming shortened V by 1 base and J by 9 bases, and 10 bases separated the two germline ends. CDR3 length: 14 residues. CDR3 sequence: CASSLGEVRSPLHF. CDR3 nucleotides: TGTGCCAGCAGCTTAGGAGAGGTGCGTTCACCCCTCCACTTT.

The chain joins TRBV2 to TRBJ2-3; the D gene is possibly TRBD1 (5 bases). This CDR3 contains 15 residues. V was shortened by 6 bases and J by 4 bases, with 17 bases between the two germline ends. Germline V gene sequence: CDR1 SNHLY, CDR2 FYNNEI. CDR3 in DNA: TGTGCCAGCAGCTTAGTCCTCCAAGGGGCAGATACGCAGTATTTT. Translation gives CASSLVLQGADTQYF.

The chain links TRBV19 to TRBJ1-2; TRBD1 matches at 10 bases. Per germline, CDR1 LNHDA and CDR2 SQIVND (reference sequence). V gave up 5 bases and J gave up 4 bases; unmatched junction bases: 10. The CDR3 extends over 16 amino acids. Written as DNA, the CDR3 is TGTGCCAGTAGTCCCCTGACAGGGGGCCCCTTCTATGGCTACACCTTC. It specifies CASSPLTGGPFYGYTF.

The chain couples TRBV6-5 to TRBJ1-5, with D perhaps matching TRBD1 (6 bases). Per the germline V gene, CDR1 is MNHEY and CDR2 is SVGAGI. The CDR3 is 15 amino acids. Trimming pared 7 bases from V and 7 bases from J, leaving 20 bases between. CDR3: CASKSGGGQGQPQHF. CDR3 DNA: TGTGCCAGCAAGTCGGGAGGAGGGCAGGGGCAGCCCCAGCATTTT.

Details on this clone: The same CDR3 can be traced to other DNA sequences in this sample. The V call is TRBV18, the J call TRBJ1-2, with 7 bases identical to TRBD1. Germline CDR1 KGHSH, CDR2 LQKENI. V shed 3 bases, J shed 3 bases, and the junction held 1 base outside the gene matches. This CDR3 has 13 residues. The CDR3 loop reads CASSPQGDYGYTF. The CDR3 coding sequence is TGTGCCAGCTCACCTCAGGGGGACTATGGCTACACCTTC.

V usage is TRBV3-1 (or the pseudogene TRBV3-2) and J usage is TRBJ2-7; 10 bases are a match to TRBD2. Germline V gives CDR1 LGHDT, CDR2 YNNKEL (reference sequence). Unmatched junction bases numbered 7, after V lost 3 bases and J lost 5 bases. The CDR3 totals 15 residues. Here the CDR3 DNA reads TGTGCCAGCAGCCAGGGGAGCGGGGGGGGCAACGAGCAGTACTTC. Translated, it gives CASSQGSGGGNEQYF.

A note on this clone: Other DNA sequences within the sample encode an identical CDR3. The chain couples TRBV5-1 to TRBJ1-1; weak D call: TRBD1 (5 bases). The V end was cut by 1 base, the J end by 4 bases, with 8 bases between. Germline V gene data show CDR1 as SGHRS and CDR2 as YFSETQ. The CDR3 extends over 13 amino acids. CDR3 sequence reads: CASSLQGGTEAFF. In DNA, the CDR3 is TGCGCCAGCAGCTTGCAGGGCGGCACTGAAGCTTTCTTT.

The chain uses TRBV18 and TRBJ1-1; 7 bases agree with TRBD1. Germline lookup yields CDR1 KGHSH and CDR2 LQKENI. V trimming: 2 bases; J trimming: 0 bases; junction bases outside the gene matches: 9. The CDR3 extends over 17 amino acids. The CDR3 loop reads CASSPGTGVRMNTEAFF. CDR3 DNA sequence: TGTGCCAGCTCACCAGGAACAGGGGTGCGAATGAACACTGAAGCTTTCTTT.

The V gene is TRBV28, the J gene TRBJ1-2, with 9 positions matching TRBD1. Losses at the gene ends were 4 bases for V and 1 base for J; bases not matched to a gene: 7. The CDR3 has 16 amino acids. CDR1 and CDR2 (germline): MDHEN, SYDVKM. The CDR3 sequence is CASSSYRTGDNYGYTF. The CDR3 DNA is TGTGCCAGCAGTTCTTACCGGACAGGGGATAACTATGGCTACACCTTC.

V is TRBV6-6 and J is TRBJ2-2; maybe TRBD2 (5 bases). Trimming cost V 0 bases and J 6 bases, with 8 bases left between them. The CDR3 has 14 amino acids. CDR1 MNHNY and CDR2 SVGAGI come from the germline V gene (reference sequence). CDR3 amino acids: CASSYSEEAGELFF. CDR3 bases: TGTGCCAGCAGTTACTCGGAGGAGGCCGGGGAGCTGTTTTTT.